This record covers a single T cell receptor beta chain. No antigen is known for it. This specimen comes from a study of OX40 agonist ivuxolimab in advanced cancers. Overall study: In three patients, partial responses were observed, one with hepatocellular carcinoma and two with cutaneous melanoma.

TCRdb's table, derived via immunoSEQ multiplex PCR, lists solely in-frame clones and lacks some. The sample contains 25,000 to 35,000 clones, around 82% of which appear only once. The study's findings and limits: Doses of 0.1 to 3.0 mg/kg were accompanied by clonal expansion of CD4+ and CD8+ blood T cells by week 6.

Sampled blood was obtained at baseline, cycle 4 day 1, and cycle 7 day 1. V lost 1 base and J 7 bases, leaving 8 bases between the germline ends. The CDR3 extends over 13 amino acids. Germline values: CDR1 SNHLY, CDR2 FYNNEI. The receptor's source is an adult with an advanced solid tumor such as melanoma, head and neck, liver or kidney cancer. The sequenced sample was CD4+ or CD8+ T cells sorted from blood, obtained in a trial of the OX40 agonist ivuxolimab. V and J are TRBV2 and TRBJ2-4; D is ambiguous. The CDR3 here is CASSEGLRNIQYF. The CDR3, as DNA: TGTGCCAGCAGTGAAGGTTTGCGGAACATTCAGTACTTC.